One sample yielded the 14 T cell receptor beta chains listed below, sequenced in a study of blood T cell repertoires in COVID-19. Repertoires were generated with immunoSEQ multiplex PCR, while TCRdb's copy carries only in-frame clones and drops some. The sample carries some 120,000 clones, around 85% recorded once. Sample: peripheral blood. Receptors were obtained from a woman aged 50 to 60 with acute or convalescent COVID-19.

The CDR3 coding sequence is TGTGCCAGCAGCCGAAGCCCGGGACACCTGAACACTGAAGCTTTCTTT. Protein: CASSRSPGHLNTEAFF. This chain joins TRBV7-3 and TRBJ1-1; weak D call: TRBD1 (6 bases). Germline V gene lookup returns CDR1 SGHTA and CDR2 FQGTGA. Trimming cost V 5 bases and J 0 bases, with 16 bases left between them. The CDR3 length is 16 residues. Full variable domain (remainder filled in from reference TRBV7-3 and TRBJ1-1): GAGVSQTPSNKVTEKGKYVELRCDPISGHTALYWYRQSLGQGPEFLIYFQGTGAADDSGLPNDRFFAVRPEGSVSTLKIQRTERGDSAVYLCASSRSPGHLNTEAFFGQGTRLTVV.

V is TRBV3-1 (or the pseudogene TRBV3-2) and J is TRBJ1-6; no firm D call. Germline V gene data show CDR1 as LGHDT and CDR2 as YNNKEL (reference sequence). V was cut by 1 base and J by 7 bases, with 14 bases left in between. The CDR3 covers 16 residues. CDR3 sequence reads: CASSQVESKRNSPLHF. The CDR3 DNA sequence: TGTGCCAGCAGCCAAGTGGAGTCGAAACGGAATTCACCCCTCCACTTT.

The chain employs TRBV3-1 (or the pseudogene TRBV3-2) and TRBJ2-1; tentative D call: TRBD2 (6 bases). Germline V gene lookup returns CDR1 LGHDT and CDR2 YNNKEL (reference sequence). Trimming stripped 0 bases from V and 10 bases from J, with 16 bases between. The CDR3 is made up of 15 amino acids. As DNA, the CDR3 is TGTGCCAGCAGCCAAGATGAGGGAGGTGCCGGGGAGCAGTTCTTC. Translated, it gives CASSQDEGGAGEQFF.

The chain uses TRBV27 and TRBJ2-3; 7 bases align to TRBD1. J gave up 0 bases and V 5 bases, and 8 bases lay outside the gene matches. The CDR3 runs to 16 residues. Germline lookup yields CDR1 MNHEY and CDR2 SMNVEV (reference sequence). CDR3 sequence reads: CASSKTGAVSTDTQYF. CDR3 DNA sequence: TGTGCCAGCAGTAAAACAGGGGCGGTTAGCACAGATACGCAGTATTTT.

This chain joins TRBV2 and TRBJ1-6; TRBD1 matches 12 bases. This CDR3 has 17 residues. The junction had 4 bases not matched to a gene; V was cut back by 6 bases and J by 1 base. Germline V gives CDR1 SNHLY, CDR2 FYNNEI. CDR3 DNA: TGTGCCAGCAGCGGGACAGGGGGCATGTCCTATAATTCACCCCTCCACTTT. Encoded protein: CASSGTGGMSYNSPLHF. Full variable domain (missing parts from reference TRBV2 and TRBJ1-6): EPEVTQTPSHQVTQMGQEVILRCVPISNHLYFYWYRQILGQKVEFLVSFYNNEISEKSEIFDDQFSVERPDGSNFTLKIRSTKLEDSAMYFCASSGTGGMSYNSPLHFGNGTRLTVT.

This clone was detected once. The V call is TRBV6-5, the J call TRBJ2-3, with D unclear. Germline lookup yields CDR1 MNHEY and CDR2 SVGAGI. The CDR3 covers 12 residues. V lost 8 bases and J 6 bases, leaving 12 bases between the germline ends. The DNA for the CDR3 is TGTGCCAGCGCATATGGAGCGGATACGCAGTATTTT. It yields the protein CASAYGADTQYF.

The V and J genes are TRBV12-3 or TRBV12-4 and TRBJ2-7; perhaps TRBD1 as D (5 bases). V was pared by 5 bases and J by 3 bases, with 8 bases between. This CDR3 has 12 amino acids. CDR3 region: CASSSTGYEQYF. CDR3 DNA: TGTGCCAGCAGTAGTACAGGCTACGAGCAGTACTTC.

This chain joins TRBV19 and TRBJ1-3; 8 nucleotides align to TRBD1. Germline V gene data show CDR1 as LNHDA and CDR2 as SQIVND (reference sequence). V shed 2 bases and J 0 bases; nucleotides not matched to a gene: 0. This CDR3 has 15 amino acids. Here the CDR3 reads CASSIQGASGNTIYF. The CDR3 DNA reads TGTGCCAGTAGTATACAGGGGGCCTCTGGAAACACCATATATTTT.

The chain combines TRBV4-1 with TRBJ1-2; weak D call: TRBD1 (6 bases). CDR3 size: 16 residues. With 5 bases removed from V and 7 bases from J, the gap between germline ends came to 23 bases. Looked up from germline, CDR1 is MGHRA and CDR2 is YSYEKL. In DNA, the CDR3 is TGCGCCAGCAGCGTTGGGAGGGTCCACACAGGGAGTGGCTACACCTTC. Protein product: CASSVGRVHTGSGYTF.

The V gene is TRBV2, the J gene TRBJ1-1, with unresolved D. The CDR3 has 13 amino acids. The V and J ends lost 8 bases and 7 bases respectively, with 17 bases between them. CDR1 is SNHLY and CDR2 is FYNNEI in the germline V gene. Written as DNA, the CDR3 is TGTGCCAGCCAAGAGTGGAACAGAGTTGAAGCTTTCTTT. Translation gives CASQEWNRVEAFF. The variable domain in full, with the rest retrieved from reference TRBV2 and TRBJ1-1, is EPEVTQTPSHQVTQMGQEVILRCVPISNHLYFYWYRQILGQKVEFLVSFYNNEISEKSEIFDDQFSVERPDGSNFTLKIRSTKLEDSAMYFCASQEWNRVEAFFGQGTRLTVV.

This rearrangement joins TRBV11-2 to TRBJ1-2; D ambiguous. The CDR3 contains 19 residues. CDR1 SGHAT and CDR2 FQNNGV come from the germline V gene. The V and J ends lost 2 bases and 0 bases respectively, with 22 bases between them. In nucleotides, the CDR3 is TGTGCCAGCAGCTTATTTCCCCGAGAGCTTCGGGGAGCTAACTATGGCTACACCTTC. Translated, it gives CASSLFPRELRGANYGYTF.

The chain has TRBV2 and TRBJ1-1; perhaps TRBD1 as D (5 bases). CDR3 length equals 14 residues. Germline V gene sequence: CDR1 SNHLY, CDR2 FYNNEI. Deletions cut 6 bases from V and 0 bases from J, with 11 bases between. The CDR3 DNA sequence: TGTGCCAGCAGGGGGGGACGGATGAACACTGAAGCTTTCTTT. Encoded protein: CASRGGRMNTEAFF.

The chain has TRBV7-3 and TRBJ2-3, with D hard to call. V was trimmed by 0 bases and J by 2 bases, leaving 6 bases between them. CDR1 is SGHTA and CDR2 is FQGTGA in the germline V gene. This CDR3 spans 14 amino acids. The CDR3 loop reads CASSLTESTDTQYF. CDR3 nucleotides: TGTGCCAGCAGCTTAACGGAGTCCACAGATACGCAGTATTTT.

The chain recombines TRBV30 with TRBJ1-4, with 8 nucleotides matching TRBD1. Germline CDR1 and CDR2: GTSNPN and SVGIG (reference sequence). The CDR3 has 13 amino acids. The trim removed 7 bases at V and 7 bases at J, leaving 8 bases unmatched. The CDR3 region is CASRTGLVEKLFF. The CDR3 nucleotides read TGTGCCTCCCGGACAGGGTTGGTTGAAAAACTGTTTTTT.